This T cell receptor (beta chain) derives from a study of T-cell memory formation after mild COVID-19. Whole-study results and caveats: The appearance of some responding clones in pre-infection memory suggested that cross-reactive memory joined. Contracting clones localized mainly to CM and EM when CD4+ and mainly to EMRA when CD8+. Whereas later expanders leaned CD4+, clones contracting day 15 to 85 showed a balanced CD4/CD8 makeup.

About this clonotype: The antigen is undetermined.

CDR3 length: 10 residues. Germline CDR1 reads DFQATT; CDR2 reads SNEGSKA (reference sequence). V was shortened by 4 bases and J by 3 bases, with 2 bases between the two germline ends. With constant-segment primers, 5'RACE yielded cDNA libraries of TCR alpha and TCR beta that carried sample barcodes and UMIs. One entry per CDR3 protein results from TCRdb running MiXCR on the 5' RACE reads. This table has 150,000 to 200,000 distinct CDR3 sequences, about a sixth appearing once. The chain carries TRBV20-1 and TRBJ2-3; no reliable D call. This TCR was sampled from an adult woman who had mild COVID-19 (a few samples of this study predate the infection). Cell type and time point are not known. The sequenced material came from PBMCs or a T cell subset sorted from them (not recorded which). This CDR3 reads CSATTDTQYF. The CDR3 DNA sequence: TGCAGTGCTACGACAGATACGCAGTATTTT.